This is a list of T cell receptor beta chains from one sample in a study of blood T cell repertoires in COVID-19. Assay used: immunoSEQ multiplex PCR; TCRdb lists only in-frame clones, some missing. Of just under 95,000 clones in the sample, about 80% were seen once. Sequencing was performed on peripheral blood. Receptor source: a human donor in a cohort sampled during active COVID-19. Both conserved end residues are part of each CDR3. The D gene is left open where the match is weak. The listing skips clone size in some rows; elsewhere it reads once, few, many or a size class.

D: TRBD1
length: 15
J: TRBJ1-1
size: .
V: TRBV9
CDR3: CASSVAPTGKTEAFF
DNA: TGTGCCAGCAGCGTAGCCCCGACAGGGAAGACTGAAGCTTTCTTT

D: .
length: 14
J: TRBJ1-6
size: .
V: TRBV6-1
CDR3: CASSEARGNSPLHF
DNA: TGTGCCAGCAGTGAAGCTAGGGGGAATTCACCCCTCCACTTT

D: .
length: 14
J: TRBJ1-2
size: few
V: TRBV2
CDR3: CASSPDRALVGYTF
DNA: TGTGCCAGCAGCCCAGACAGAGCGCTTGTCGGCTACACCTTC

D: .
length: 13
J: TRBJ1-2
size: .
V: TRBV5-8
CDR3: CASSFPLPYGYTF
DNA: TGTGCCAGCAGCTTCCCACTTCCCTATGGCTACACCTTC

D: .
length: 14
J: TRBJ2-2
size: .
V: TRBV5-4
CDR3: CASSVDTNTGELFF
DNA: TGTGCCAGCAGCGTAGACACAAACACCGGGGAGCTGTTTTTT

D: .
length: 13
J: TRBJ1-5
size: .
V: TRBV6-4
CDR3: CASSTGTNQPQHF
DNA: TGTGCCAGCAGTACGGGAACTAATCAGCCCCAGCATTTT

D: .
length: 15
J: TRBJ1-4
size: once
V: TRBV7-2
CDR3: CASSLGGFSAEKLFF
DNA: TGTGCCAGCAGCTTAGGAGGCTTTTCGGCTGAAAAACTGTTTTTT

D: TRBD1
length: 15
J: TRBJ2-7
size: few
V: TRBV11-2
CDR3: CASSPTGQGNYEQYF
DNA: TGTGCCAGCAGCCCAACTGGACAGGGGAACTACGAGCAGTACTTC

D: TRBD1
length: 13
J: TRBJ2-7
size: .
V: TRBV28
CDR3: CATRRDRVYEQYF
DNA: TGTGCCACCAGGAGGGACAGGGTTTACGAGCAGTACTTC

D: TRBD1
length: 14
J: TRBJ2-5
size: few
V: TRBV11-2
CDR3: CASSFQGAGETQYF
DNA: TGTGCCAGCAGCTTCCAGGGGGCAGGGGAGACCCAGTACTTC

D: .
length: 11
J: TRBJ1-4
size: few
V: TRBV20-1
CDR3: CSARTHEKLFF
DNA: TGCAGTGCTAGGACACATGAAAAACTGTTTTTT

D: .
length: 13
J: TRBJ1-5
size: once
V: TRBV19
CDR3: CASSPPNNQPQHF
DNA: TGTGCCAGTAGCCCCCCAAACAATCAGCCCCAGCATTTT

D: TRBD2
length: 15
J: TRBJ2-5
size: .
V: TRBV2
CDR3: CASRALAGGKETQYF
DNA: TGTGCCAGCAGAGCCCTAGCGGGAGGGAAAGAGACCCAGTACTTC

D: .
length: 19
J: TRBJ1-6
size: .
V: TRBV27
CDR3: CASSLWAGRSGRNNSPLHF
DNA: TGTGCCAGCAGTTTATGGGCGGGTCGCAGCGGACGAAATAATTCACCCCTCCACTTT

D: .
length: 12
J: TRBJ2-7
size: .
V: TRBV12-3/TRBV12-4
CDR3: CASSFPGTEQYF
DNA: TGTGCCAGCAGTTTCCCGGGGACAGAGCAGTACTTC

D: TRBD1
length: 15
J: TRBJ2-6
size: .
V: TRBV5-1
CDR3: CASSPDRAGANVLTF
DNA: TGCGCCAGCAGCCCAGACAGGGCTGGGGCCAACGTCCTGACTTTC

D: TRBD1
length: 16
J: TRBJ2-7
size: .
V: TRBV18
CDR3: CASSRGGQGMGYEQYF
DNA: TGTGCCAGCTCACGGGGTGGACAGGGGATGGGCTACGAGCAGTACTTC

D: TRBD2
length: 16
J: TRBJ2-1
size: .
V: TRBV19
CDR3: CASSMKRAGGGTEQFF
DNA: TGTGCCAGTAGTATGAAACGAGCGGGAGGGGGGACTGAGCAGTTCTTC

D: TRBD2
length: 16
J: TRBJ2-3
size: once
V: TRBV27
CDR3: CASIALSGRVADTQYF
DNA: TGTGCCAGCATCGCACTTAGCGGGAGGGTCGCAGATACGCAGTATTTT

D: TRBD1
length: 12
J: TRBJ2-7
size: .
V: TRBV12-3/TRBV12-4
CDR3: CASTGTVDEQYF
DNA: TGTGCCAGCACTGGGACAGTAGACGAGCAGTACTTC

D: .
length: 11
J: TRBJ2-7
size: .
V: TRBV6-5
CDR3: CASENSYEQYF
DNA: TGTGCCAGCGAGAACAGCTACGAGCAGTACTTC

D: TRBD1
length: 15
J: TRBJ1-5
size: .
V: TRBV5-4
CDR3: CASSAGQGNDQPQHF
DNA: TGTGCCAGCAGCGCTGGACAGGGCAACGATCAGCCCCAGCATTTT

D: TRBD2
length: 14
J: TRBJ2-1
size: .
V: TRBV7-6
CDR3: CASSSASGANEQFF
DNA: TGTGCCAGCTCCTCAGCTAGCGGGGCCAATGAGCAGTTCTTC

D: .
length: 15
J: TRBJ2-7
size: .
V: TRBV28
CDR3: CASSLPTRARYEQYF
DNA: TGTGCCAGCAGTTTACCCACCAGGGCCCGCTACGAGCAGTACTTC

D: .
length: 13
J: TRBJ2-2
size: .
V: TRBV7-2
CDR3: CASSLTITGELFF
DNA: TGTGCCAGCAGCTTGACTATCACCGGGGAGCTGTTTTTT

D: .
length: 15
J: TRBJ2-7
size: .
V: TRBV2
CDR3: CATQRGKGNYYEQYF
DNA: TGTGCCACCCAAAGGGGGAAGGGGAACTACTACGAGCAGTACTTC

D: .
length: 13
J: TRBJ1-1
size: .
V: TRBV30
CDR3: CAWSGGRGTEAFF
DNA: TGTGCCTGGAGTGGAGGTAGGGGAACTGAAGCTTTCTTT

D: .
length: 12
J: TRBJ2-5
size: .
V: TRBV6-6
CDR3: CASAPSQETQYF
DNA: TGTGCCAGCGCCCCCAGCCAAGAGACCCAGTACTTC

D: .
length: 11
J: TRBJ1-2
size: .
V: TRBV29-1
CDR3: CSVEAGMGYTF
DNA: TGCAGCGTTGAAGCAGGGATGGGCTACACCTTC

D: .
length: 14
J: TRBJ2-7
size: .
V: TRBV28
CDR3: CASNVALPSYEQYF
DNA: TGTGCCAGCAATGTAGCTTTGCCCAGCTACGAGCAGTACTTC

D: TRBD1
length: 15
J: TRBJ1-5
size: .
V: TRBV6-5
CDR3: CASSRDRASNQPQHF
DNA: TGTGCCAGCAGCCGGGACAGGGCTAGCAATCAGCCCCAGCATTTT

D: .
length: 17
J: TRBJ2-6
size: .
V: TRBV5-4
CDR3: CASSVPEGLSGANVLTF
DNA: TGTGCCAGCAGCGTACCGGAGGGGCTCTCTGGGGCCAACGTCCTGACTTTC

D: TRBD1
length: 13
J: TRBJ1-2
size: .
V: TRBV27
CDR3: CASSLTGWSGYTF
DNA: TGTGCCAGCAGTTTGACAGGGTGGAGTGGCTACACCTTC

D: .
length: 16
J: TRBJ2-1
size: .
V: TRBV21-1
CDR3: CASSKGEREFYNEQFF
DNA: TGTGCCAGCAGCAAAGGGGAGCGGGAGTTTTACAATGAGCAGTTCTTC

D: .
length: 15
J: TRBJ2-7
size: once
V: TRBV28
CDR3: CASSLPDSPSSEQYF
DNA: TGTGCCAGCAGTTTACCTGACAGCCCTTCCAGCGAGCAGTACTTC

D: .
length: 13
J: TRBJ2-5
size: .
V: TRBV12-3/TRBV12-4
CDR3: CASSLSDQETQYF
DNA: TGTGCCAGCAGTTTATCGGACCAAGAGACCCAGTACTTC

D: .
length: 16
J: TRBJ1-2
size: .
V: TRBV6-2/TRBV6-3
CDR3: CASSYRRVDANYGYTF
DNA: TGTGCCAGCAGTTACAGGAGAGTTGATGCTAACTATGGCTACACCTTC

D: .
length: 12
J: TRBJ1-6
size: .
V: TRBV29-1
CDR3: CATGSYNSPLHF
DNA: TGCGCCACAGGGAGTTATAATTCACCCCTCCACTTT

D: .
length: 15
J: TRBJ1-4
size: .
V: TRBV3-1/TRBV3-2
CDR3: CASSQDQGIAEKLFF
DNA: TGTGCCAGCAGCCAAGACCAGGGGATAGCTGAAAAACTGTTTTTT